The 16 T cell receptor beta chains given below trace back to one sample, sequenced in a study of blood T cell repertoires in COVID-19. Generated by immunoSEQ multiplex PCR, the TCRdb table keeps only in-frame clones and is missing some. Of about 83,000 clones listed, roughly 86% are singletons. Sequencing used peripheral blood. The receptor source for this set is a middle-aged man with active COVID-19.

A single count supports this clone. The chain uses TRBV3-1 (or the pseudogene TRBV3-2) and TRBJ1-3; a weak D match, TRBD1 (5 bases). V gave up 4 bases and J gave up 0 bases, with 19 bases separating them. This CDR3 is built from 18 residues. The germline V gene encodes CDR1 LGHDT and CDR2 YNNKEL (reference sequence). In DNA, the CDR3 is TGTGCCAGCAGCCCCCGGGGGACCGAACTGTTCTCTGGAAACACCATATATTTT. It codes for CASSPRGTELFSGNTIYF.

The chain uses TRBV4-3 and TRBJ2-7; D perhaps matches TRBD1 (5 bases). Germline CDR1 reads LGHNA; CDR2 reads YSLEER. The ends were cut back, 7 bases at V and 2 bases at J, with 12 bases in the middle. CDR3 length: 13 residues. The CDR3 DNA reads TGCGCCAGCAAGCTCAGGGTACCCTACGAGCAGTACTTC. Residues: CASKLRVPYEQYF.

The chain couples TRBV7-9 to TRBJ2-1; a weak D match, TRBD2 (5 bases). Germline V gene sequence: CDR1 SEHNR, CDR2 FQNEAQ (reference sequence). The CDR3 has 12 residues. V shed 2 bases and J shed 8 bases, with 7 bases lying between them. CDR3 residues: CASSLRGDEQFF. The CDR3 coding sequence is TGTGCCAGCAGCTTACGGGGAGATGAGCAGTTCTTC.

This clone was seen just once. V and J are TRBV29-1 and TRBJ2-3, with a tentative D call TRBD2 (6 bases). Per germline, CDR1 SQVTM and CDR2 ANQGSEA. The length of the CDR3 is 13 residues. V was trimmed by 3 bases and J by 4 bases, leaving 11 bases between them. CDR3: CSVEGRGPDTQYF. The CDR3 bases are TGCAGCGTTGAGGGGCGGGGACCAGATACGCAGTATTTT.

The chain recombines TRBV7-6 with TRBJ1-6; 8 bases are shared with TRBD1. This CDR3 comprises 19 residues. Germline V gene data show CDR1 as SGHVS and CDR2 as FNYEAQ. J lost 0 bases, V lost 5 bases, and 12 bases had no gene match. This chain's CDR3 is CASSTRQGSTSSYNSPLHF. The CDR3 coding sequence is TGTGCCAGCAGCACCCGACAGGGGAGTACCAGCTCCTATAATTCACCCCTCCACTTT.

The chain links TRBV29-1 to TRBJ2-2; D not resolved. Germline V lookup: CDR1 SQVTM, CDR2 ANQGSEA. Trimming took 7 bases from V and 3 from J, leaving 9 bases between them. The CDR3 is 12 residues long. The CDR3 loop is CSGFRDTGELFF. CDR3 nucleotide sequence: TGCAGCGGTTTCCGTGACACCGGGGAGCTGTTTTTT.

This clone was observed at least ten times. The gene calls are TRBV5-1 and TRBJ2-1, with D tentatively TRBD2 (6 bases). Germline CDR1 is SGHRS and CDR2 is YFSETQ. V was shortened by 2 bases and J by 2 bases, with 17 bases between the two germline ends. The CDR3 is 17 amino acids. This chain's CDR3 is CASSFSPAGQTYNEQFF. The CDR3 nucleotides are TGCGCCAGCAGCTTTTCGCCTGCGGGGCAAACCTACAATGAGCAGTTCTTC.

The V gene is TRBV5-1, the J gene TRBJ2-3; TRBD1 might be the D (6 bases). The CDR3 is 15 residues long. Germline-derived CDR1 and CDR2 are SGHRS and YFSETQ. The germline V and J ends were trimmed by 4 bases and 3 bases, with 15 bases remaining between them. The CDR3 reads CASSRDNGGTDTQYF. The CDR3 nucleotides read TGCGCCAGCAGCCGGGACAACGGTGGGACAGATACGCAGTATTTT.

This clone was seen a handful of times. The genes are TRBV6-2 or TRBV6-3 and TRBJ1-5; 11 bases agree with TRBD1. Germline trimming cut 6 bases from V and 2 bases from J; bases unmatched to any gene: 18. Germline loops: CDR1 MNHEY, CDR2 SVGEGT. This CDR3 is 20 amino acids long. The CDR3 sequence is CASSPRTGQGERVGNQPQHF. In nucleotides, the CDR3 is TGTGCCAGCAGCCCCCGGACGGGACAGGGGGAACGTGTAGGCAATCAGCCCCAGCATTTT.

The genes are TRBV9 and TRBJ1-1; 8 nucleotides match TRBD1. V lost 3 bases, J lost 1 base, and 8 bases stayed unmatched. CDR1 SGDLS and CDR2 YYNGEE come from the germline V gene. The CDR3 covers 16 residues. CDR3 coding DNA: TGTGCCAGCAGCGCCCACGAGGGACAGGAGAACACTGAAGCTTTCTTT. Its translation is CASSAHEGQENTEAFF.

This clone was seen a single time. The chain has TRBV24-1 and TRBJ2-7; D might be TRBD2 (6 bases). V was cut by 5 bases and J by 1 base, with 11 bases left in between. The CDR3 loop spans 14 amino acids. In germline, CDR1 is KGHDR, CDR2 SFDVKD. The chain's CDR3 is CATSGDSLSYEQYF. The CDR3 DNA sequence: TGTGCCACCAGTGGGGACTCGCTATCCTACGAGCAGTACTTC.

The rearrangement links TRBV28 to TRBJ1-6; D is uncertain. V dropped 3 bases and J dropped 6 bases, with 15 bases sitting between them. Germline V CDR1 and CDR2: MDHEN, SYDVKM. CDR3 length equals 16 residues. The CDR3 region is CASSFLVSYPNSPLHF. CDR3 nucleotides: TGTGCCAGCAGTTTTCTCGTTTCCTACCCTAATTCACCCCTCCACTTT.

This clone was seen a few times. This rearrangement joins TRBV6-5 to TRBJ1-1; 7 nucleotides line up with TRBD1. The CDR3 has 13 amino acids. Trimming removed 7 bases from V and 4 bases from J; junction bases left unmatched: 6. The germline CDR1 and CDR2 sequences are MNHEY and SVGAGI. The CDR3 DNA sequence: TGTGCCAGCAAGTCACAGGGGCCCACTGAAGCTTTCTTT. Its translation: CASKSQGPTEAFF.

The chain joins TRBV4-2 to TRBJ1-6; a possible D gene is TRBD1 (6 bases). The CDR3 runs 16 residues. Germline-derived CDR1 and CDR2 are LGHNA and YNFKEQ. V gave up 1 base and J gave up 9 bases, with 16 bases separating them. CDR3 amino acids: CASSQVTGQRSSPLHF. CDR3 coding DNA: TGTGCCAGCAGCCAAGTAACAGGACAGCGGAGTTCACCCCTCCACTTT.

The V and J genes are TRBV18 and TRBJ2-1; 7 bases are a match to TRBD2. The CDR3 has 15 residues. Germline lookup yields CDR1 KGHSH and CDR2 LQKENI. The V gene end was trimmed by 4 bases and the J gene end by 6 bases; junction bases not matched to a gene: 9. CDR3 residues: CASSLDGLGSNEQFF. For the CDR3, the DNA is TGTGCCAGCTCACTCGACGGACTAGGGAGCAATGAGCAGTTCTTC.

CDR3 protein: CASSLGQMRGGNTIYF. DNA for the CDR3: TGTGCCAGCTCACTTGGACAGATGAGGGGTGGAAACACCATATATTTT. The chain uses TRBV18 and TRBJ1-3; maybe TRBD1 (6 bases). The CDR3 has 16 residues. Trimming shortened V by 4 bases and J by 3 bases, and 16 bases separated the two germline ends. The germline V gene encodes CDR1 KGHSH and CDR2 LQKENI.